These 16 T cell receptor beta chains share one sample of origin, sequenced in a study of CD8+ T cells in alopecia areata. Described treatment: oral pan-JAK inhibitor, 5-10 mg twice daily. Investigators isolated RNA and reverse transcribed it into cDNA to act as the sequencing template. Data came from immunoSEQ multiplex PCR; TCRdb stores just in-frame clones and leaves some out. The profile shows about 110,000 clones, 45% to 65% of them singletons. The sequenced sample was CD4+ T cells sorted from blood, obtained at week 24, from a patient treated with tofacitinib. Source of these receptors: a human donor with alopecia areata.

The chain joins TRBV29-1 to TRBJ1-5; no reliable D call. The CDR3 is made up of 13 amino acids. Trimming took 7 bases from V and 3 from J, leaving 13 bases between them. Germline assignment: CDR1 SQVTM and CDR2 ANQGSEA. DNA of the CDR3: TGCAGCGCCTCAGGCCAAGACAATCAGCCCCAGCATTTT. Translation gives CSASGQDNQPQHF.

This chain uses TRBV7-8 with TRBJ2-5; D ambiguous. This CDR3 contains 14 residues. The V end lost 5 bases, the J end lost 9 bases, and 19 bases lay between the germline ends. Per germline, CDR1 SGHVS and CDR2 FQNEAQ. The CDR3 protein is CASSLSQLQSAQYF. Written as DNA, the CDR3 is TGTGCCAGCAGCCTCTCCCAACTCCAATCGGCCCAGTACTTC.

This clone appeared a few times. The rearrangement joins TRBV7-9 to TRBJ2-2; D is ambiguous. Germline V gene data show CDR1 as SEHNR and CDR2 as FQNEAQ (reference sequence). V lost 3 bases and J lost 3, with 2 bases in between. This CDR3 has 12 residues. The DNA of the CDR3 is TGTGCCAGCAGCTTCCACACCGGGGAGCTGTTTTTT. This gives the protein CASSFHTGELFF.

CDR3: CSVDPLRGVNQPQHF. The CDR3 coding sequence is TGCAGCGTTGACCCCCTCAGGGGCGTCAATCAGCCCCAGCATTTT. V and J are TRBV29-1 and TRBJ1-5, with D possibly matching TRBD1 (6 bases). The CDR3 spans 15 residues. Germline CDR1 SQVTM, CDR2 ANQGSEA. V shed 3 bases and J shed 3 bases, with 15 bases lying between them.

CDR3 nucleotide sequence: TGTGCCAGCAGCCCCCCCCGCGGAGGGCAGTTCTTC. This encodes CASSPPRGGQFF. J is TRBJ2-1 and V is TRBV5-6, with D possibly TRBD2 on 5 matching bases. Trimming removed 4 bases from V and 12 bases from J, with 14 bases in between. CDR3 length equals 12 residues. CDR1 is SGHDT and CDR2 is YYEEEE in the germline V gene.

V usage is TRBV30 and J usage is TRBJ2-5, with 7 bases identical to TRBD1. Germline assignment: CDR1 GTSNPN and CDR2 SVGIG (reference sequence). V lost 3 bases and J lost 5; bases outside the gene matches: 3. The CDR3 covers 12 residues. The CDR3, as DNA: TGTGCCTGGAGAGACAGGGAGGAGACCCAGTACTTC. Its translation is CAWRDREETQYF.

The chain couples TRBV6-5 to TRBJ2-5; 10 bases agree with TRBD2. The assigned J gene may be wrong: the sequence end matches TRBJ2-7 better. This CDR3 spans 14 amino acids. Germline CDR1 and CDR2: MNHEY and SVGAGI. The CDR3 is CASSSGGVNNEQYF. DNA for the CDR3: TGTGCCAGCAGCAGCGGGGGGGTGAATAACGAGCAGTACTTC.

The rearrangement uses TRBV18 and TRBJ1-1, with TRBD1 matching over 8 bases. With 4 bases clipped from V and 10 bases from J, the junction kept 11 bases outside the gene matches. Per germline, CDR1 KGHSH and CDR2 LQKENI. The CDR3 totals 14 residues. CDR3 sequence (DNA): TGTGCCAGCTCACGCGGACAGGGCGAAAATGCAGCTTTCTTT. Translation: CASSRGQGENAAFF.

J is TRBJ2-2 and V is TRBV5-1; D is tentatively TRBD1 or TRBD2 (5 bases each). The CDR3 totals 16 residues. CDR1 and CDR2 (germline): SGHRS, YFSETQ. Trimming shortened V by 4 bases and J by 3 bases, and 16 bases separated the two germline ends. In DNA, the CDR3 is TGCGCCAGCAGCCCCAATGCTCGGGGCTACACCGGGGAGCTGTTTTTT. Its translation: CASSPNARGYTGELFF.

The V call is TRBV5-6, the J call TRBJ2-5; weak D call: TRBD1 (5 bases). The germline gives CDR1 SGHDT, CDR2 YYEEEE. The length of the CDR3 is 14 residues. V dropped 3 bases and J dropped 2 bases, with 11 bases sitting between them. As DNA, the CDR3 is TGTGCCAGCAGCTCGAGTGACAGACAAGAGACCCAGTACTTC. Residues: CASSSSDRQETQYF.

The gene calls are TRBV25-1 and TRBJ2-2, with a weak D call TRBD2 (6 bases). The CDR3 has 16 amino acids. Germline V CDR1 and CDR2: MGHDK, SYGVNS. The V end lost 5 bases, the J end lost 4 bases, and 17 bases lay between the germline ends. The CDR3 DNA sequence: TGTGCCAGCAGTAGGGACTTCGGGCGGGGCACCGGGGAGCTGTTTTTT. This codes for CASSRDFGRGTGELFF.

The chain has TRBV25-1 and TRBJ2-1; D unresolved. Trimming cost V 0 bases and J 4 bases, with 4 bases left between them. Germline V gene lookup returns CDR1 MGHDK and CDR2 SYGVNS. The CDR3 has 13 amino acids. CDR3 loop: CASSEYGYNEQFF. The CDR3 DNA reads TGTGCCAGCAGTGAATATGGATACAATGAGCAGTTCTTC.

The chain's CDR3 is CASARTGGGGTEAFF. The CDR3 DNA sequence: TGTGCCAGCGCCCGGACAGGGGGCGGGGGCACTGAAGCTTTCTTT. The rearrangement links TRBV11-1 to TRBJ1-1; 11 nucleotides agree with TRBD1. The CDR3 totals 15 residues. The junction had 9 bases not matched to a gene; V was cut back by 8 bases and J by 4 bases. The V gene's germline CDR1 is SGHAT and CDR2 FQDESV (reference sequence).

This clone has more than one count but fewer than ten. The chain recombines TRBV7-2 with TRBJ2-7; D is unclear. The germline CDR1 and CDR2 sequences are SGHTA and FQGNSA. The CDR3 runs to 15 residues. V was pared by 3 bases and J by 1 base, with 13 bases between. DNA of the CDR3: TGTGCCAGCAGCTTCCTACACCTCCCGTCCTACGAGCAGTACTTC. This gives the protein CASSFLHLPSYEQYF.

This clone was counted a few times. V is TRBV29-1 and J is TRBJ2-3; TRBD2 aligns across 10 bases. Losses at the gene ends were 5 bases for V and 4 bases for J; bases not matched to a gene: 3. Germline V CDR1 and CDR2: SQVTM, ANQGSEA. The CDR3 covers 13 residues. The CDR3 bases are TGCAGCGTTCCGGGACTAGCGCCAGATACGCAGTATTTT. Protein sequence: CSVPGLAPDTQYF.

This chain joins TRBV30 and TRBJ1-1, with no clear D. CDR3 length: 12 residues. Looked up from germline, CDR1 is GTSNPN and CDR2 is SVGIG (reference sequence). V was cut by 4 bases and J by 1 base, with 7 bases left in between. The CDR3 spells CAWMLGNTEAFF. CDR3 nucleotide sequence: TGTGCCTGGATGTTAGGGAACACTGAAGCTTTCTTT.